The sequence of this T cell receptor beta chain was determined in a study of shared clonotypes between healthy human individuals. Whole-study results and caveats: Naive subsets typically showed greater estimated richness than memory subsets.

Assay runs were performed at deep level. Using immunoSEQ multiplex PCR, the repertoire was profiled, and TCRdb retains in-frame clones only, with some absent. The sample carries roughly 2.1 million clones, approximately 94% recorded once. CD45RO-negative, CCR7-selected cells formed the naive CD8 fraction, which excluded terminally differentiated effector memory CD45RA+ cells. As for this clone: As yet, its antigen is unknown.

CDR1 is SEHNR and CDR2 is FQNEAQ in the germline V gene (reference sequence). The J segment lost 6 bases and the V segment lost 0 bases, leaving 8 bases of the junction unmatched. This CDR3 is 16 amino acids long. The chain links TRBV7-9 to TRBJ2-7, with TRBD2 matching 10 bases. What was sequenced was naive CD8+ T cells from PBMCs. The clonotype originates from a man in his late teens or twenties in good health. Some clones in this sample may be carry-over from other donors' samples. The CDR3 DNA sequence: TGTGCCAGCAGCTTAGCGCCGGCTAGCGGGAGTGGCGAGCAGTACTTC. Protein: CASSLAPASGSGEQYF.